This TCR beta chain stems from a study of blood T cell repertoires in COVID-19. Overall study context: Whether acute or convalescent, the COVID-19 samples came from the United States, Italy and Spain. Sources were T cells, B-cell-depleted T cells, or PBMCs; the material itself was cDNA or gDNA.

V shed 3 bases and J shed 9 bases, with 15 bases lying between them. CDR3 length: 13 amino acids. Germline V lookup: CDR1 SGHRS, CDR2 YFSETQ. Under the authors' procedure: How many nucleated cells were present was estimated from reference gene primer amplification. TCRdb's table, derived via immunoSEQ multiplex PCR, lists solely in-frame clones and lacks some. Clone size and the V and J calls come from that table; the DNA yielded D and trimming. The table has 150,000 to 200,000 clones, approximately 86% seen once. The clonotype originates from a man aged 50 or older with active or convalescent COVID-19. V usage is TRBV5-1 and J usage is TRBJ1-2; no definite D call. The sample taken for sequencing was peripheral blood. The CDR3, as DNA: TGCGCCAGCAGCTCAGACATGACAATAAGCTACACCTTC. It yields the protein CASSSDMTISYTF.